The rows below give T cell receptor beta chains drawn from one sample of a study of regulatory T cells in long-lasting Graves disease. TCRdb re-called the multiplex PCR reads with MiXCR, one entry per CDR3 protein. The table shows fewer than 500,000 distinct CDR3 sequences, with 15% to 20% occurring only once. These same records also appear under a second study, on T cells in Graves' hyperthyroidism and ophthalmopathy.

Sequenced material: peripheral blood mononuclear cells (PBMCs), taken at new diagnosis, from a patient treated with antithyroid drugs. All receptors come from a man aged 40-49 years with Graves disease. Both conserved end residues are part of each CDR3. A D gene is named only where the DNA matches it firmly. The size field is filled for only some rows; it gives once, few, many or a size class.

j_gene: TRBJ2-3
v_gene: TRBV11-2
d_gene: TRBD2
len: 18
abundance: many
CDR3aa: CASSPRLSGRAAADTQYF
CDR3nt: TGTGCCAGCAGCCCCAGACTTAGCGGGAGGGCCGCCGCAGATACGCAGTATTTT

j_gene: TRBJ1-1
v_gene: TRBV13
d_gene: NA
len: 18
abundance: many
CDR3aa: CASSTAAVGGRRHTEAFF
CDR3nt: TGTGCCAGCAGCACGGCCGCCGTGGGGGGAAGGCGGCACACTGAAGCTTTCTTT

j_gene: TRBJ2-1
v_gene: TRBV11-2
d_gene: NA
len: 14
abundance: many
CDR3aa: CASSSGSLVPEQFF
CDR3nt: TGTGCCAGCAGCTCCGGGAGCTTAGTACCTGAGCAGTTCTTC

j_gene: TRBJ2-1
v_gene: TRBV19
d_gene: NA
len: 10
abundance: NA
CDR3aa: CASSGAKQFF
CDR3nt: TGTGCCAGTAGTGGGGCTAAGCAGTTCTTC

j_gene: TRBJ1-1
v_gene: TRBV11-1
d_gene: NA
len: 12
abundance: many
CDR3aa: CASSLAAHEAFF
CDR3nt: TGTGCCAGCAGCTTAGCGGCCCATGAAGCTTTCTTT

j_gene: TRBJ2-3
v_gene: TRBV5-1
d_gene: NA
len: 13
abundance: few
CDR3aa: CASSLGAFRAQYF
CDR3nt: TGCGCCAGCAGCTTGGGGGCCTTCAGGGCGCAGTATTTT

j_gene: TRBJ2-1
v_gene: TRBV7-3
d_gene: TRBD1
len: 12
abundance: NA
CDR3aa: CASSSQDRLQFF
CDR3nt: TGTGCCAGCAGCTCCCAGGACAGGTTGCAGTTCTTC

j_gene: TRBJ2-7
v_gene: TRBV2
d_gene: TRBD2
len: 16
abundance: many
CDR3aa: CASSEEGLAGTYEQYF
CDR3nt: TGTGCCAGCAGTGAGGAGGGGCTAGCGGGAACCTACGAGCAGTACTTC

j_gene: TRBJ2-1
v_gene: TRBV6-2/TRBV6-3
d_gene: TRBD2
len: 16
abundance: NA
CDR3aa: CASSYSIAGSYNEQFF
CDR3nt: TGTGCCAGCAGTTACTCTATAGCGGGGTCTTACAATGAGCAGTTCTTC

j_gene: TRBJ2-7
v_gene: TRBV6-2/TRBV6-3
d_gene: TRBD2
len: 16
abundance: many
CDR3aa: CASSYSPLAGDYEQYF
CDR3nt: TGTGCCAGCAGTTACTCCCCCCTAGCGGGAGACTACGAGCAGTACTTC

j_gene: TRBJ2-7
v_gene: TRBV15
d_gene: NA
len: 12
abundance: NA
CDR3aa: CATSSHHSEQYF
CDR3nt: TGTGCCACCAGCAGTCACCACTCCGAGCAGTACTTC

j_gene: TRBJ1-5
v_gene: TRBV5-1
d_gene: NA
len: 15
abundance: many
CDR3aa: CASSLRGDSNQPQHF
CDR3nt: TGCGCCAGCAGCTTAAGAGGGGACAGCAATCAGCCCCAGCATTTT

j_gene: TRBJ2-1
v_gene: TRBV29-1
d_gene: NA
len: 13
abundance: NA
CDR3aa: CSVSSGPYNEQFF
CDR3nt: TGCAGCGTGTCCAGCGGGCCCTACAATGAGCAGTTCTTC

j_gene: TRBJ2-1
v_gene: TRBV20-1
d_gene: TRBD1
len: 14
abundance: many
CDR3aa: CSARSRQGAWEQFF
CDR3nt: TGCAGTGCTAGAAGCCGACAGGGGGCCTGGGAGCAGTTCTTC

j_gene: TRBJ2-1
v_gene: TRBV28
d_gene: NA
len: 13
abundance: many
CDR3aa: CASSTLGVYEQFF
CDR3nt: TGTGCCAGCAGCACCCTTGGGGTATATGAGCAGTTCTTC

j_gene: TRBJ2-5
v_gene: TRBV6-1
d_gene: TRBD2
len: 14
abundance: NA
CDR3aa: CALLREPLQETQYF
CDR3nt: TGTGCCCTTCTGCGGGAGCCATTACAAGAGACCCAGTACTTC

j_gene: TRBJ2-7
v_gene: TRBV28
d_gene: TRBD1
len: 13
abundance: many
CDR3aa: CASSTGGSYEQYF
CDR3nt: TGTGCCAGCAGTACAGGGGGCTCCTACGAGCAGTACTTC

j_gene: TRBJ2-3
v_gene: TRBV27
d_gene: TRBD2
len: 15
abundance: few
CDR3aa: CASSSGGVSTDTQYF
CDR3nt: TGTGCCAGCAGTTCGGGGGGGGTAAGCACAGATACGCAGTATTTT